This T cell receptor (beta chain) was captured by sequencing in a study of T cells in Graves' hyperthyroidism and ophthalmopathy. The TCR beta CDR3 regions underwent amplification using RNA transcripts as the source. The HTBI primer set drove a first-round RT-PCR of the TCR CDR3. Each CDR3 protein gets one entry after TCRdb re-called the multiplex PCR reads with MiXCR. Of approximately 400,000 distinct CDR3 sequences listed, 15% are singletons. With regard to this clonotype: Its antigen is not known.

CDR1 is SGHTA, CDR2 FQGNSA, per germline. Between the trimmed V and J ends, which lost 5 bases and 0 bases, there was a span of 20 bases. The CDR3 is made up of 18 amino acids. Broader study findings: Blood also contained most expanded thyroid clonotypes above 0.001.

Source material for PBMCs was 10 ml fresh peripheral blood. The rearrangement joins TRBV7-2 to TRBJ2-4, with unresolved D. The specimen sequenced was blood. This sequence was found in a woman aged 30 to 39 with Graves' hyperthyroidism. DNA for the CDR3: TGTGCCAGCAGCACAAGTGTGTGGGAACCGTTAGCCAAAAACATTCAGTACTTC. Translating gives CASSTSVWEPLAKNIQYF.